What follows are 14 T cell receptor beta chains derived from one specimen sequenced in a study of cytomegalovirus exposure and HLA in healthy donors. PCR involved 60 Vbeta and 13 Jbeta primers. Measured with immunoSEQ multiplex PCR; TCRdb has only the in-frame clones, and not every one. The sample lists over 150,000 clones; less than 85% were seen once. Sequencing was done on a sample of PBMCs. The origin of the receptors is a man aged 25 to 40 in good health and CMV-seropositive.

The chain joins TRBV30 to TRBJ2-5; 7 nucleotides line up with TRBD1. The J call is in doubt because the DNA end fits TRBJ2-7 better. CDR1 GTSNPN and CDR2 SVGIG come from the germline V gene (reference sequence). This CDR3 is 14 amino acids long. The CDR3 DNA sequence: TGTGCCTGGAGGCCCCAGGGGGTTAGGTACGAGCAGTACTTC. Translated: CAWRPQGVRYEQYF.

This CDR3 is CATSRDAGTGGNTIYF. CDR3 sequence (DNA): TGTGCCACCAGCAGAGATGCTGGGACAGGAGGAAACACCATATATTTT. The chain links TRBV15 to TRBJ1-3, with 8 bases lining up with TRBD1. Trimming cost V 0 bases and J 4 bases; bases outside gene matches: 5. Germline CDR1 and CDR2: LNHNV and YYDKDF (reference sequence). The CDR3 length is 16 residues.

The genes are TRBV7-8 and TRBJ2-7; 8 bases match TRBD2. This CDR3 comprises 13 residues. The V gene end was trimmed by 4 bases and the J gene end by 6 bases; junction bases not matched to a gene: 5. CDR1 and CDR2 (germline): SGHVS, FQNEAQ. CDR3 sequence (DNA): TGTGCCAGCAGCTCCCTGGCGGGAGGCGAGCAGTACTTC. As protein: CASSSLAGGEQYF.

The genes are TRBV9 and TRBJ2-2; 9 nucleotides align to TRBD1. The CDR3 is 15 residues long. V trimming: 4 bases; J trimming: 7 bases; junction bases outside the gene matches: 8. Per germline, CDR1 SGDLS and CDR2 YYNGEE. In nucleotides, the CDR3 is TGTGCCAGCAGCCCAGGGACAGGGAGGGACGGGGAGCTGTTTTTT. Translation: CASSPGTGRDGELFF. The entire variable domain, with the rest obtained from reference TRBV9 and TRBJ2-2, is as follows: DSGVTQTPKHLITATGQRVTLRCSPRSGDLSVYWYQQSLDQGLQFLIQYYNGEERAKGNILERFSAQQFPDLHSELNLSSLELGDSALYFCASSPGTGRDGELFFGEGSRLTVL.

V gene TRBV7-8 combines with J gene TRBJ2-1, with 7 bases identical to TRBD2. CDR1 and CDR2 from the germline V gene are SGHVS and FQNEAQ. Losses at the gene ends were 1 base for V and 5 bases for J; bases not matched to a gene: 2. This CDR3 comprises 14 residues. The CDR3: CASSLVSGNNEQFF. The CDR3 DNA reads TGTGCCAGCAGCTTAGTGAGCGGGAACAATGAGCAGTTCTTC.

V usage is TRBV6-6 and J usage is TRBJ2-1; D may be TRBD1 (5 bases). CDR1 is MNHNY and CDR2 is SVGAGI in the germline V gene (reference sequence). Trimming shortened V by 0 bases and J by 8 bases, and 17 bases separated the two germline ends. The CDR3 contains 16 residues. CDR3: CASSYSGPRVRDEQFF. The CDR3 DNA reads TGTGCCAGCAGTTACTCTGGTCCCAGGGTAAGGGATGAGCAGTTCTTC.

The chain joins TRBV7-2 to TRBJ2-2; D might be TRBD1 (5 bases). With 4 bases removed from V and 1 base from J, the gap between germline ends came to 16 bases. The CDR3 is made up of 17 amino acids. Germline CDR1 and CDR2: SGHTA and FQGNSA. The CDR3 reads CASSSASPRGNTGELFF. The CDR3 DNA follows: TGTGCCAGCAGCTCGGCCTCCCCTAGGGGGAACACCGGGGAGCTGTTTTTT.

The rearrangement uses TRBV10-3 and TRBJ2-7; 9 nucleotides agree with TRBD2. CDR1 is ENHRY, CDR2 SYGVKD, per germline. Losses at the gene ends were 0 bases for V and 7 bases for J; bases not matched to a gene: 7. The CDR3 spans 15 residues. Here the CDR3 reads CAISESVGLAVEQYF. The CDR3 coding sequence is TGTGCCATCAGTGAGTCGGTGGGACTAGCTGTTGAGCAGTACTTC.

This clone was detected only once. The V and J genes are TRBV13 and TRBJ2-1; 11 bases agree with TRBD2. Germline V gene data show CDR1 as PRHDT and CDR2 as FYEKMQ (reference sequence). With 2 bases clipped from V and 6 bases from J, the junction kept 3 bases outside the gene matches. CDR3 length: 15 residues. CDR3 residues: CASSLIAGGPNEQFF. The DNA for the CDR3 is TGTGCCAGCAGCTTAATAGCGGGAGGGCCCAATGAGCAGTTCTTC.

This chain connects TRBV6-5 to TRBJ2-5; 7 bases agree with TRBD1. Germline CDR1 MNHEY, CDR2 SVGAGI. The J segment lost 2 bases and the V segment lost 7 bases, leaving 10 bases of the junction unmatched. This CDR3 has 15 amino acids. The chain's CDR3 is CASTPGTAIQETQYF. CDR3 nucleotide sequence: TGTGCCAGCACCCCCGGGACAGCGATTCAAGAGACCCAGTACTTC.

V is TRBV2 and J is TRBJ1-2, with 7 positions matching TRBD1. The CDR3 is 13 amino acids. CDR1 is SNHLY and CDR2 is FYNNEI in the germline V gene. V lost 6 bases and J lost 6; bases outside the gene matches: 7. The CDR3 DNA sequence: TGTGCCAGCAGAGATAGGGGGCGGGATGGCTACACCTTC. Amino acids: CASRDRGRDGYTF.

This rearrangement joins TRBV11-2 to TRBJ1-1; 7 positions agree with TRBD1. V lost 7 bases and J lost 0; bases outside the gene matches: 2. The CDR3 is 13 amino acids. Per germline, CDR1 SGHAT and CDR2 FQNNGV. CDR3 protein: CASKGTVNTEAFF. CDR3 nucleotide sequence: TGTGCCAGCAAAGGGACAGTGAACACTGAAGCTTTCTTT.

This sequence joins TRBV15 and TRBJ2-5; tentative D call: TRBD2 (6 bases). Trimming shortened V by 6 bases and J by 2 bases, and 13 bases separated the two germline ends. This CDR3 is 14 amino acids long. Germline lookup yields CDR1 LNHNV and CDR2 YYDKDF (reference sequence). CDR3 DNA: TGTGCCACCAGTTTGAGGCTAGCGCAAGAGACCCAGTACTTC. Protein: CATSLRLAQETQYF.

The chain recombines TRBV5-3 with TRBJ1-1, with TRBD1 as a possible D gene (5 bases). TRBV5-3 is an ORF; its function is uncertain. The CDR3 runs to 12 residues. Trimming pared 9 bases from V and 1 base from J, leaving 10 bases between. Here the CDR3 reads CATGRGNTEAFF. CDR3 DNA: TGTGCCACCGGGAGGGGGAACACTGAAGCTTTCTTT.